Below, 3 T cell receptor beta chains from the same sample are listed, as sequenced in a study of cytomegalovirus exposure and HLA in healthy donors. Use of 60 Vbeta and 13 Jbeta primers characterized the PCR. Generated by immunoSEQ multiplex PCR, the TCRdb table keeps only in-frame clones and is missing some. The sample consists of 150,000 to 200,000 clones, over 75% of them appearing once. The sequencing sample was made of PBMCs. Receptors were obtained from a woman between 45 and 60 years old in good health and CMV-seronegative.

This sequence joins TRBV27 and TRBJ2-1; 7 bases agree with TRBD1. CDR1 and CDR2 (germline): MNHEY, SMNVEV (reference sequence). The CDR3 is 18 residues long. The trim removed 2 bases at V and 0 bases at J, leaving 10 bases unmatched. Here the CDR3 DNA reads TGTGCCAGCAGTTTAGGTTTAGGGGGCTACAGCTCCTACAATGAGCAGTTCTTC. It encodes CASSLGLGGYSSYNEQFF.

The chain recombines TRBV29-1 with TRBJ1-3; tentative D call: TRBD1 (6 bases). In germline, CDR1 is SQVTM, CDR2 ANQGSEA. Trimming removed 8 bases at V and 0 bases at J, with 14 bases between. The CDR3 is 14 amino acids. The CDR3 protein is CSTQQGTSGNTIYF. CDR3 coding DNA: TGCAGCACCCAACAGGGAACCTCTGGAAACACCATATATTTT.

The CDR3 DNA reads as TGTGCCAGCAAGTCACCCGGGACAGGCTCCTACGAGCAGTACTTC. Amino acid sequence: CASKSPGTGSYEQYF. This chain uses TRBV27 with TRBJ2-7; 8 nucleotides align to TRBD1. In germline, CDR1 is MNHEY, CDR2 SMNVEV (reference sequence). This CDR3 has 15 residues. The J segment lost 0 bases and the V segment lost 7 bases, leaving 8 bases of the junction unmatched.